Presented here are 6 T cell receptor beta chains from one specimen sequenced in a study of T cells after yellow fever vaccination. Each CDR3 protein gets one entry after TCRdb re-called the 5' RACE reads with MiXCR. This sample has over 300,000 distinct CDR3 sequences, with roughly 3.9% found just once. The input for sequencing was PBMCs, taken 5 days after the yellow fever booster vaccination. The receptors here all came from a young man who received the YFV17D yellow fever vaccine.

This sequence joins TRBV12-3 or TRBV12-4 and TRBJ1-2; 10 nucleotides align to TRBD1. There are 17 residues in the CDR3. V dropped 4 bases and J dropped 8; count of bases not matched to a gene: 16. The CDR3 protein is CASSWALGQGSPGGYTF. The CDR3 nucleotides read TGTGCCAGCAGTTGGGCGTTGGGACAGGGGTCCCCTGGGGGCTACACCTTC.

This clonotype was seen a few times. The chain joins TRBV7-8 to TRBJ2-5; 8 nucleotides agree with TRBD2. In germline, CDR1 is SGHVS, CDR2 FQNEAQ. CDR3 length equals 15 residues. After removal of 5 bases from V and 5 bases from J, the junction contained 10 bases not matched to a gene. The CDR3 sequence: CASSPPGGGSETQYF. CDR3 nucleotides: TGTGCCAGCAGCCCCCCGGGAGGGGGTAGTGAGACCCAGTACTTC.

This clonotype has at least ten counts. This chain uses TRBV28 with TRBJ2-3, with TRBD2 matching over 8 bases. The CDR3 is made up of 15 amino acids. Germline lookup yields CDR1 MDHEN and CDR2 SYDVKM. V lost 3 bases to trimming and J lost 3 bases; unmatched junction nucleotides: 5. CDR3 region: CASSLWSGGTDTQYF. CDR3 coding DNA: TGTGCCAGCAGTTTGTGGAGCGGGGGTACAGATACGCAGTATTTT.

The chain joins TRBV9 to TRBJ2-5; no firm D call. V gave up 4 bases and J gave up 5 bases, with 12 bases separating them. Germline lookup yields CDR1 SGDLS and CDR2 YYNGEE. This CDR3 spans 13 amino acids. Here the CDR3 reads CASSPTPTETQYF. The CDR3 DNA reads TGTGCCAGCAGCCCCACCCCCACGGAGACCCAGTACTTC.

The chain is built from TRBV5-1 and TRBJ1-1, with 8 bases matching TRBD1. Unmatched junction bases numbered 8, after V lost 0 bases and J lost 4 bases. CDR3 length: 16 amino acids. Germline CDR1 is SGHRS and CDR2 is YFSETQ. The DNA for the CDR3 is TGCGCCAGCAGCTTGGCCCACGCACAGGGGGTCACTGAAGCTTTCTTT. Translating it yields CASSLAHAQGVTEAFF.

There are a few counts of this clonotype. The V and J genes are TRBV19 and TRBJ1-5; perhaps TRBD1 as D (6 bases). The V end lost 0 bases, the J end lost 2 bases, and 11 bases lay between the germline ends. CDR3 size: 16 residues. Germline CDR1 LNHDA, CDR2 SQIVND (reference sequence). CDR3 loop: CASSIEGPGGNQPQHF. The DNA of the CDR3 is TGTGCCAGTAGTATAGAAGGACCAGGGGGCAATCAGCCCCAGCATTTT.